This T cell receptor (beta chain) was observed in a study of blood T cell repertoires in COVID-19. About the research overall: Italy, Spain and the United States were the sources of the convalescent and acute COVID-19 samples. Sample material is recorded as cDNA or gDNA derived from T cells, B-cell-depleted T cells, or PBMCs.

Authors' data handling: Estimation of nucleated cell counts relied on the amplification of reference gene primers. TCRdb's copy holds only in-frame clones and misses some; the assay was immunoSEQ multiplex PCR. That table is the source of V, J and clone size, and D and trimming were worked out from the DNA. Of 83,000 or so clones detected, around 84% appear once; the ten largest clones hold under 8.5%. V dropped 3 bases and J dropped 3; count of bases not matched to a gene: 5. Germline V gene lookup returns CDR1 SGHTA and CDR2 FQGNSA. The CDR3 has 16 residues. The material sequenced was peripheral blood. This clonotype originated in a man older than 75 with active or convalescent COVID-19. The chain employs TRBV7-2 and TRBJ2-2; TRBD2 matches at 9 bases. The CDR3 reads CASSLGSGGHTGELFF. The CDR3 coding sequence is TGTGCCAGCAGCTTGGGGAGCGGGGGGCACACCGGGGAGCTGTTTTTT.